The 2 T cell receptor beta chains below were found in one sample sequenced in a study of CD8+CD57+ T cells in acquired aplastic anemia. Investigators profiled TCR beta VDJ and CDR3 from genomic DNA template. TCRdb passed the reads through MiXCR, listing each CDR3 protein once. The table shows more than 100,000 distinct CDR3 sequences, with roughly two fifths occurring only once. Sequencing input: sorted CD4+, CD8+, or CD8+CD57+ T cells (not recorded which) from PBMCs. Receptors originate from a human donor in good health, serving as a control.

Note on this clonotype: A much bigger clone sits one base away, suggesting this may be a read error. The chain is built from TRBV12-3 or TRBV12-4 and TRBJ2-1; TRBD1 is a possible D gene (7 bases). The CDR3 runs 15 residues. Trimming shortened V by 7 bases and J by 3 bases, and 16 bases separated the two germline ends. CDR3 in DNA: TGTGCCAGCACTCCGGGGGCAGGGGGCTACAATGAGCAGTTCTTC. It yields the protein CASTPGAGGYNEQFF.

This clonotype was recorded only once. A read error may be the cause here, since a much bigger clone is one base away. The chain uses TRBV5-1 and TRBJ2-6; 7 positions match TRBD1. This CDR3 has 19 residues. The V gene's germline CDR1 is SGHRS and CDR2 YFSETQ. Germline trimming cut 3 bases from V and 0 bases from J; bases unmatched to any gene: 12. The CDR3 DNA sequence: TGCGCCAGCAGCTCGCCCGCGACAGGGAGTATCTCTGGGGCCAACGTCCTGACTTTC. This gives the protein CASSSPATGSISGANVLTF.